The subject of this entry is one T cell receptor beta chain. Per germline, CDR1 LGHDT and CDR2 YNNKEL (reference sequence). The CDR3 is 14 residues long. Trimming removed 4 bases from V and 6 bases from J; junction bases left unmatched: 3. These data originate in a study of blood T cell repertoires in COVID-19. Produced via immunoSEQ multiplex PCR; TCRdb's table is partial and in-frame only. The sample lists some 9,200 clones, about 90% seen once, with about 4.2% in the top ten. The material sequenced was peripheral blood. The J gene is TRBJ2-2, the V gene TRBV3-1 (or the pseudogene TRBV3-2), with 9 positions matching TRBD2. The sequence derives from a woman between 50 and 59 years old with active COVID-19. This CDR3 is CASSPRTSAGELFF. The DNA for the CDR3 is TGTGCCAGCAGCCCTCGGACTAGCGCCGGGGAGCTGTTTTTT.